The text below deals with one T cell receptor beta chain. Trimming pared 2 bases from V and 2 bases from J, leaving 15 bases between. There are 16 residues in the CDR3. Per the germline V gene, CDR1 is SGHTA and CDR2 is FQGNSA. This specimen belongs to a study of shared clonotypes between healthy human individuals. Produced via immunoSEQ multiplex PCR; TCRdb's table is partial and in-frame only. Here the sample spans over a million clones, about 84% being singletons. Sequencing input: memory CD4+ T cells from PBMCs. Subset in this sample: CD45RA-negative fraction. This receptor was obtained from a man aged 18 to 30 in good health. Some clones in this sample may be carry-over from other donors' samples. The chain recombines TRBV7-2 with TRBJ2-5; D is tentatively TRBD1 or TRBD2 (5 bases each). CDR3 in DNA: TGTGCCAGCAGCTTAAATTGGGGGAGCAGACAAGAGACCCAGTACTTC. Translation: CASSLNWGSRQETQYF.